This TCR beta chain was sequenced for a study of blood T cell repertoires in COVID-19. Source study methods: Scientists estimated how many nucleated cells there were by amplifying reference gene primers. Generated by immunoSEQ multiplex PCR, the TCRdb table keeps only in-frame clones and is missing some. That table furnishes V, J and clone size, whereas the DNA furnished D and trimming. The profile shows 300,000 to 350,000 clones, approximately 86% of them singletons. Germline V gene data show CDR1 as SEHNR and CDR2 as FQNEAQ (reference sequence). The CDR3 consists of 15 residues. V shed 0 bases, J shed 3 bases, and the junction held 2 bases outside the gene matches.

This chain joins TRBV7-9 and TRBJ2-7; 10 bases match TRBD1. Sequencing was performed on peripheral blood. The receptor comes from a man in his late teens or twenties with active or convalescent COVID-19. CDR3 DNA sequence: TGTGCCAGCAGCTTAGCGGACAGGGGGGACTACGAGCAGTACTTC. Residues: CASSLADRGDYEQYF.